The present entry profiles one TCR beta chain with its context. Original data processing: Amplified reference gene primers provided the basis for estimating nucleated cell counts. The repertoire was sequenced with immunoSEQ multiplex PCR; TCRdb's copy has only in-frame clones and lacks some. Clone size and V and J calls were adopted from that table, with D and trimming inferred from the DNA. The sample includes 250,000 to 300,000 clones, about 88% of them seen just once. The sample is drawn from a study of blood T cell repertoires in COVID-19. Study-wide background: Material from acute and convalescent COVID-19 was sourced from the United States, Italy and Spain.

The length of the CDR3 is 14 residues. Per germline, CDR1 SGHRS and CDR2 YFSETQ. The V end lost 1 base, the J end lost 7 bases, and 15 bases lay between the germline ends. The chain is built from TRBV5-1 and TRBJ2-7; weak D call: TRBD2 (5 bases). The sequence was collected from a man between 18 and 29 years old with active or convalescent COVID-19. The source material was peripheral blood. The CDR3 sequence: CASSLWGSSGEQYF. Written as DNA, the CDR3 is TGCGCCAGCAGCTTGTGGGGTTCTTCGGGGGAGCAGTACTTC.